Below, one TCR beta chain is given with its context. What it binds is unknown. The CDR3 spans 16 residues. CDR1 and CDR2 (germline): MNHEY, SMNVEV (reference sequence). The J segment lost 2 bases and the V segment lost 6 bases, leaving 7 bases of the junction unmatched. The entry originates in a study of cytomegalovirus exposure and HLA in healthy donors. Study-level findings and limits: One variant, a missense change in DCLRE1C, was linked in a later analysis to TCR beta V- and J-gene trimming. Being productive about 87% or about 30% of the time was typical of most TCR beta V segments in an earlier analysis.

13 Jbeta primers and 60 Vbeta primers were used for the PCR. As handled by the study authors: A follow-up analysis tallied tens of millions of unique TCR beta chains, about 10 million shared. Sequencing used immunoSEQ multiplex PCR; TCRdb keeps in-frame clones, though not all of them. The D gene and trimming were derived from the DNA, and the V and J assignments and clone size from that table. This sample carries some 210,000 clones, around 87% of them seen once, and the ten largest clones take 1.3%. What was sequenced was PBMCs. This sequence was found in a man aged 25 to 40 in good health and CMV-seronegative. This chain connects TRBV27 to TRBJ1-5; 10 bases line up with TRBD1. CDR3 in amino acids: CASSPDRGQGNQPQHF. The CDR3 DNA reads as TGTGCCAGCAGCCCCGACAGGGGGCAGGGCAATCAGCCCCAGCATTTT.